This T cell receptor beta chain was captured by sequencing in a study of OX40 agonist ivuxolimab in advanced cancers. Study-wide results and caveats: What antigens the expanded peripheral T cells recognized was never established.

On this clone: Its matching antigen is unknown.

V trimming: 3 bases; J trimming: 12 bases; junction bases outside the gene matches: 14. Germline V gene lookup returns CDR1 LNHDA and CDR2 SQIVND (reference sequence). This CDR3 contains 15 residues. Some clones are missing from TCRdb's copy, which holds only in-frame ones; the method was immunoSEQ multiplex PCR. The sample has 40,000 to 60,000 clones; 75% to 90% are singletons. V gene TRBV19 combines with J gene TRBJ1-1; 9 nucleotides match TRBD1. The sequenced sample was CD4+ or CD8+ T cells sorted from blood, obtained in a trial of the OX40 agonist ivuxolimab. This receptor was obtained from an adult with an advanced solid tumor such as melanoma, head and neck, liver or kidney cancer. This CDR3 reads CASSITGQGGFVTFF. The DNA of the CDR3 is TGTGCCAGTAGTATCACGGGACAGGGTGGATTTGTAACTTTCTTT.